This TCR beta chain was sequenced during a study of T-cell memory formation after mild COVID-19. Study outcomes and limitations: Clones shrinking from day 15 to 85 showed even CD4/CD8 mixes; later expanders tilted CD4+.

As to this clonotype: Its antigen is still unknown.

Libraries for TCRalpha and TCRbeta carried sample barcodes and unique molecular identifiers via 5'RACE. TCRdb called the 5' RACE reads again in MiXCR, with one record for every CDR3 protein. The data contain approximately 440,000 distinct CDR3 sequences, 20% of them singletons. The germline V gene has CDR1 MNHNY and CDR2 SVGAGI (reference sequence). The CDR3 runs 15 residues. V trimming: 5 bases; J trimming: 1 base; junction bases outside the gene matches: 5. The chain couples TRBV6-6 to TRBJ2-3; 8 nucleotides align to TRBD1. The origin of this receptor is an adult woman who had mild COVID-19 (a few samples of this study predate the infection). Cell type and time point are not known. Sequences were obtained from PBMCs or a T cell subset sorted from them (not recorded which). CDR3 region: CASSAPGQGTDTQYF. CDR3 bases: TGTGCCAGCAGTGCGCCGGGACAGGGCACAGATACGCAGTATTTT.